The sequence of this T cell receptor beta chain was determined in a study of technical replicates of blood from several donors. The CDR3 is 19 residues long. CDR1 and CDR2 (germline): SQVTM, ANQGSEA. V trimming: 8 bases; J trimming: 1 base; junction bases outside the gene matches: 23. Only one count was recorded for this clone. TCRdb keeps only in-frame clones here, not all; method: immunoSEQ multiplex PCR. Here the sample spans tens of thousands of clones, 94% being singletons. This receptor was taken from a human donor in good health. Sequenced sample: T cells isolated from PBMCs. V and J are TRBV29-1 and TRBJ2-5; TRBD1 matches 9 bases. The CDR3 loop is CSLIEGEDRGRIVQETQYF. In DNA form, the CDR3 reads TGCAGCCTCATAGAGGGGGAGGACAGGGGAAGAATAGTCCAAGAGACCCAGTACTTC.